This TCR beta chain is drawn from a study of spatial heterogeneity in lung cancer. Overall study: Counts of TCR transcripts in tumor regions correlated strongly with a matched bulk RNA-seq T cell module score.

TCRdb redid the calling of the 5' RACE reads with MiXCR, one entry per CDR3 protein. The profile covers approximately 9,600 distinct CDR3 sequences, with 5% to 6.5% appearing a single time and around 25% taken by the ten largest. Indicated time point: sample taken at primary tumor resection. This clonotype has a count of ten or more. Its antigen remains unidentified. Study outcomes and limitations: Counts of expanded intratumoral alpha and beta TCRs tracked tumor mutation counts.

Germline V gene lookup returns CDR1 DFQATT and CDR2 SNEGSKA (reference sequence). V lost 3 bases, J lost 11 bases, and 14 bases lay in between. CDR3 length equals 12 residues. This sequence joins TRBV20-1 and TRBJ1-5, with TRBD1 as a possible D gene (5 bases). Source: lung tumor tissue, taken at surgery. This TCR was sampled from a female donor with early-stage non-small cell lung cancer. As DNA, the CDR3 is TGCAGTGCTAGCAGGGACCAAGGTACCCAGCATTTT. This sequence encodes CSASRDQGTQHF.